This T cell receptor beta chain is from a study of blood T cell repertoires in COVID-19. Study in general: Acute and convalescent COVID-19 samples came from the United States, Italy and Spain.

Data came from immunoSEQ multiplex PCR; TCRdb stores just in-frame clones and leaves some out. The table lists about 150,000 clones, roughly 89% of them singletons. From germline, CDR1 is MNHEY and CDR2 SMNVEV (reference sequence). The J segment lost 2 bases and the V segment lost 0 bases, leaving 4 bases of the junction unmatched. CDR3 length equals 16 residues. All recovered Cohort 3 donors got two negative PCRs, got clearance, or saw symptom resolution. Sequencing input: PBMCs or T cells enriched from blood (not recorded which). The chain recombines TRBV27 with TRBJ2-1, with 7 bases fitting TRBD2. The TCR originated in a man aged 45-65 years who had recovered from COVID-19. The CDR3 nucleotides are TGTGCCAGCAGTTTATCAGTGGGAGGGCCCTACAATGAGCAGTTCTTC. Its translation: CASSLSVGGPYNEQFF.